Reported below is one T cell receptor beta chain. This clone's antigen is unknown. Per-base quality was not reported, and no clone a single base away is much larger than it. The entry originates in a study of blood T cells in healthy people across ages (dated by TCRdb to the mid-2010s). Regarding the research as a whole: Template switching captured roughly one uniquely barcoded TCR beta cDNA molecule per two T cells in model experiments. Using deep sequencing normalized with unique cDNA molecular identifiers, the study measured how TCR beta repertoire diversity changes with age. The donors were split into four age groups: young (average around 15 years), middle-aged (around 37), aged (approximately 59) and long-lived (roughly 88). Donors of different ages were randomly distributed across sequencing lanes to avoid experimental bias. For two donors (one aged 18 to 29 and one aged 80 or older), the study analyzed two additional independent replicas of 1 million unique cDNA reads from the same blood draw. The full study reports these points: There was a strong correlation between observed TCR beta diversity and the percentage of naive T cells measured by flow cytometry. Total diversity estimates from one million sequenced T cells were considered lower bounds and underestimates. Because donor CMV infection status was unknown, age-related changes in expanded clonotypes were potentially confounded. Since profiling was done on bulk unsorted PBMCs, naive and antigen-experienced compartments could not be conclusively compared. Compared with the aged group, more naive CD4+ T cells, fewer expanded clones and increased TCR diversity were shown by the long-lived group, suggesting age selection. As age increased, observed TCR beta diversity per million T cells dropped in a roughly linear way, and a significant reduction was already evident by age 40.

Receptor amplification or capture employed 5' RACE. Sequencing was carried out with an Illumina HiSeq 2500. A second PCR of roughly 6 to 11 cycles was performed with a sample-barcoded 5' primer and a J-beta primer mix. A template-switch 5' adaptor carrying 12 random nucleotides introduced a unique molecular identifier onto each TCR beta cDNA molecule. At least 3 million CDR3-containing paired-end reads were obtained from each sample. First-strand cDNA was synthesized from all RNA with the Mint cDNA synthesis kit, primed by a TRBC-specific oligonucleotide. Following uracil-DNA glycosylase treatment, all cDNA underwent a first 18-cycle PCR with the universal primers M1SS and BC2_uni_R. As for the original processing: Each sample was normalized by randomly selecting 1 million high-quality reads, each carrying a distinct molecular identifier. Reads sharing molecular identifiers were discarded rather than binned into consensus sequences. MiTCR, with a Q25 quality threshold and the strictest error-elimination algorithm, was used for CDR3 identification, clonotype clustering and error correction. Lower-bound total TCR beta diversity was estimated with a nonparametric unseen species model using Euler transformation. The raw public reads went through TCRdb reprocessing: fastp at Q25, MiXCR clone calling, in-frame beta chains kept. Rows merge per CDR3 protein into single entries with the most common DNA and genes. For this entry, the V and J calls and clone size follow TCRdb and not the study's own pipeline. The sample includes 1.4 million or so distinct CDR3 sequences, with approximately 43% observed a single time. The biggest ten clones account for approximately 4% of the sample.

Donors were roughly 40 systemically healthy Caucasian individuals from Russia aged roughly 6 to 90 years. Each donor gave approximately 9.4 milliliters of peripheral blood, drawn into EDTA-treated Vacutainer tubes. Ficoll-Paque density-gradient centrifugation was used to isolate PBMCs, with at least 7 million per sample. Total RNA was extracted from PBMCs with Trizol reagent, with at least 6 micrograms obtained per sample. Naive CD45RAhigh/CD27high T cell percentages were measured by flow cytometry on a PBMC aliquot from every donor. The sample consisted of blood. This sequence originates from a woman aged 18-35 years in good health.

The CDR3 protein is CASSQEGSGLAGGPEYF. The DNA is TGTGCCAGCAGCCAAGAAGGGTCGGGACTAGCGGGAGGGCCGGAGTACTTC. The rearrangement joined TRBV4-2 to TRBJ2-5; 16 bases in between match TRBD2. Trimming leaves V shorter by 0 bases and J shorter by 12 bases, with the junction holding 10 bases beyond the gene matches. Looking up the germline V gene yields CDR1 LGHNA and CDR2 YNFKEQ. CDR3 length: 17 amino acids, cysteine to phenylalanine. Only the CDR3 DNA is retained, 51 bases long and in frame from the first base.